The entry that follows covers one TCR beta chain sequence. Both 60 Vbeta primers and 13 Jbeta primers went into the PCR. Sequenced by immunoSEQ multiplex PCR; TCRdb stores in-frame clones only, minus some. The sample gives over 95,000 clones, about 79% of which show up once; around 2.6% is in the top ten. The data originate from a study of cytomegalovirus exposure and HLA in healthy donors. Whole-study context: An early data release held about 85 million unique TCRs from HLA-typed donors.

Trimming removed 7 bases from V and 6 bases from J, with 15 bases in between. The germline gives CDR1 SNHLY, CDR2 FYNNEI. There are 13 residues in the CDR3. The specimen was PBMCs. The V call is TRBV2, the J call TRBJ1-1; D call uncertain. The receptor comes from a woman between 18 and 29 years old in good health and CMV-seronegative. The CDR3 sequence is CASTRATEAEAFF. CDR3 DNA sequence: TGTGCCAGCACTCGGGCGACGGAGGCTGAAGCTTTCTTT.